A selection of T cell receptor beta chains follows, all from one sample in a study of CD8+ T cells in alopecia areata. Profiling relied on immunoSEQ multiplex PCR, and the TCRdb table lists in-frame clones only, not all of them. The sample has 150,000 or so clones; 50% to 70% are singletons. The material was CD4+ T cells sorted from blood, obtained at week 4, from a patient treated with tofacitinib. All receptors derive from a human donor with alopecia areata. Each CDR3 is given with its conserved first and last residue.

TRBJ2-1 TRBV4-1 CASSQELSAPPPRFF
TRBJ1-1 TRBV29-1 CSILLRGGTEAFF
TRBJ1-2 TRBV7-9 CASSLDGKAPNGYTF
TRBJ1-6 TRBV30 CAWSIGGESSPLHF
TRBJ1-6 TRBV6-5 CASSYSPDSPLHF
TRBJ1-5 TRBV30 CAWSLGWGNQPQHF
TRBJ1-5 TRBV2 CASSLQGTDQPQHF
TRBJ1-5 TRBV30 CAWSVPNQPQHF
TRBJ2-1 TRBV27 CASSGPYNEQFF
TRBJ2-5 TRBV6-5 CASSRAGQETQYF
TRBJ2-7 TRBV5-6 CASSLTGGSSYEQYF
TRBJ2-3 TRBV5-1 CASSLGNRGVFTDTQYF
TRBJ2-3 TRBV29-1 CSVASGGFGDTQYF
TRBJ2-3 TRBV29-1 CSARAGGRTDTQYF
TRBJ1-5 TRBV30 CAWSVSQAGGNQPQHF
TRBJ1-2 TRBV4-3 CASSQEKAQYYGYTF
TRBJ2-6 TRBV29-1 CSVEVPRGSSGANVLTF
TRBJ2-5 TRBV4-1 CASSRSPQETQYF
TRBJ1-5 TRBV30 CAWSVGAGGDQPQHF
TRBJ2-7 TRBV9 CASSPRIGYEQYF
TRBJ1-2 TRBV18 CASSPPYREKGYTF
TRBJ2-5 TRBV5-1 CASSLGDSQETQYF
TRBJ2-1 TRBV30 CAWSPRVASGGASEQFF
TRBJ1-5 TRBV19 CGTGVGNQPQHF
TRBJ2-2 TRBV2 CASSEAGELFF
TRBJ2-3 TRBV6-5 CASLRGGTQYF
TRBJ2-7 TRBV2 CASSEARGGLGYEQYF
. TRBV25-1 CASSEGSPYEQYF
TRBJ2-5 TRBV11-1 CASSLGETQYF
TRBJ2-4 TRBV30 CAWSVPFDPQGIQYF
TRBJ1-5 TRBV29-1 CSVAGTGIGPQHF
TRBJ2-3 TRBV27 CAGSPDRGGTTDTQYF
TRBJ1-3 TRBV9 CASSVVPVENTIYF
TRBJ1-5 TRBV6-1 CASSVRDSQPQHF
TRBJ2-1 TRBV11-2 CASSPYRRGDEQFF